The source of this T cell receptor (beta chain) is a study of human T cells and chemical hapten exposure (TCRdb year 2021). Turning to the overall study: For sensitization, 2% DPC in acetone was applied to an approximately 2 cm by approximately 2 cm area of upper inner arm skin. Weekly therapeutic DPC doses were additionally applied to the scalp of patients throughout the roughly 25-week study period. Patch tests used Finn chambers with 0.01% DPC on the upper back, scored after 6 days by International Contact Dermatitis Research Group standards. Alopecia areata with under or over 50% scalp involvement, alopecia totalis and alopecia universalis were represented in the patient cohort, which was mostly female. Libraries were combined into a pool for sequencing, and differences in TCR yield between samples came mainly from small differences in library volumes within the pool. In alopecia patients, the study followed how the peripheral blood TCR repertoire changed in vivo over primary and secondary sensitization to diphenylcyclopropenone (DPC), a hapten. Patient blood was sampled pre-sensitization (week 0) and at 2, 6 and about 24 weeks after DPC sensitization. For TCR sequencing, blood came from 25 to 35 alopecia patients at anywhere from one to four time points (pre-sensitization, 2, 6 and 24 weeks). The paper as a whole reports these results and caveats: Repeated subsampling changed both the strength of the expansion versus patch-test correlation and the threshold at which the correlation became significant. DPC sensitization did not change the number of TCRs with a frequency above 1 in 1000, and there was no evidence of changes in global repertoire structure. All patients had alopecia, a presumed autoimmune disease, so their immune response might differ from that of healthy individuals. Significantly more large CDR3 similarity clusters were formed by expanded TCRs than by pre-sensitization or healthy control sets, consistent with antigen-driven responses. A positive correlation was found between the number of PT1 expanded TCRs and patch test score, with significance reached at thresholds 8, 16 and 32 but not 4.

A word on this clonotype: Its antigen specificity is not known. No much larger clonotype is one base removed from it; base qualities were not supplied.

Libraries were built with RACE. The sequencer listed for this sample is NextSeq 500. During library preparation, unique molecular identifiers were attached to individual cDNA molecules so that TCRs could be counted in a quantitative, reproducible way. Both TCR alpha and TCR beta chains were sequenced from each blood RNA sample. Processing in the source paper ran as follows. The median number of TCRs per sample was approximately 96,000, ranging from about 20,000 to 690,600. The Decombinator software suite was used to annotate the V, J and CDR3 of the TCR reads. For PS versus PT1 abundance plots, all samples were subsampled to the same number of TCRs (28,000). TCRs were defined as expanded if absent before sensitization and observed at least eight times at the 2-week time point. TCRdb trimmed public reads at Q25 via fastp, called clones via MiXCR and kept in-frame beta chains. Under each unique CDR3 protein, matching rows form one entry showing the most common genes and DNA. TCRdb assigned the V and J calls; the authors' analysis was not used. This sample has around 200,000 distinct CDR3 sequences in its table, and roughly a quarter of those were observed once. Of the sample, 2.5% is held by the ten largest clones.

What the time point label conveys for this sample: patch test 3, about 24 weeks after DPC sensitization. What this sample's treatment or condition label stands for: therapeutic diphenylcyclopropenone sensitization with weekly scalp DPC. Blood at each patch-test visit was drawn before the patch test was applied. Patients were eligible if aged 18 to 70, diagnosed with alopecia and judged suitable for DPC therapy, and pregnant patients were excluded. Unfractionated whole blood was collected in Tempus Blood RNA tubes, and total RNA was extracted from that blood. CDR1 and CDR2 are read off the germline V gene as SQVTM and ANQGSEA. Trimming leaves V shorter by 4 bases and J shorter by 4 bases, with the junction holding 7 bases beyond the gene matches. Reading from cysteine to phenylalanine, the CDR3 counts 14 amino acids. The DNA shown is the 42-base CDR3, in frame from base 1.

The rearranged chain carries TRBV29-1 and TRBJ1-2; TRBD1 fits 9 bases in the junction. The sample was whole blood, taken in connection with sensitization to the hapten diphenylcyclopropenone (DPC). This sequence was found in a woman between 40 and 55 years old with alopecia areata. Some clones in this sample may be carry-over from other donors' samples. The CDR3 sequence is CSVGTGAPVYGYTF. DNA sequence: TGCAGCGTTGGGACAGGGGCCCCAGTCTATGGCTACACCTTC.